This paragraph reports one T cell receptor (beta chain). Its specificity is unknown. The ends were cut back, 5 bases at V and 0 bases at J, with 13 bases in the middle. Germline V gene lookup returns CDR1 DFQATT and CDR2 SNEGSKA (reference sequence). The length of the CDR3 is 15 residues. Time point given: persistent/refractory GD, antithyroid drugs over 5 years with positive TRAb. RNA isolated from PBMCs was used to make the TCR library. The data were taken from a study of regulatory T cells in long-lasting Graves disease. TCR beta libraries were built with iRepertoire HTBI primers and Arm-PCR of CDR3 regions. One entry per CDR3 protein results from TCRdb running MiXCR on the multiplex PCR reads. The data show about 430,000 distinct CDR3 sequences, 21% seen once. Study-level results: When disease was persistent, TRBV28, TRBJ1-2 and TRBJ2-5 were the favored segments. Thyroid tissue was not studied; only peripheral blood was.

This receptor was taken from a female donor with Graves disease. The chain employs TRBV20-1 and TRBJ2-2; D is tentatively TRBD1 or TRBD2 (5 bases each). The material was peripheral blood mononuclear cells (PBMCs), obtained when the disease was refractory, from a patient treated with antithyroid drugs. CDR3 nucleotide sequence: TGCAGTGCTCCCGGGACCGCCACGAACACCGGGGAGCTGTTTTTT. Its translation is CSAPGTATNTGELFF.